The present T cell receptor beta chain was sequenced within a study of T cell responses to AZD1222 COVID-19 vaccine. Sequencing used immunoSEQ multiplex PCR; TCRdb keeps in-frame clones, though not all of them. The sample yields some 150,000 clones, approximately 91% seen once. This CDR3 is built from 13 residues. The germline gives CDR1 GTSNPN, CDR2 SVGIG (reference sequence). With 3 bases clipped from V and 11 bases from J, the junction kept 11 bases outside the gene matches. Worth noting for this clone: Its antigen is as yet unknown.

General observations from the study: Increased Spike-specific TCR breadth and depth were observed after two AZD1222 doses. Sampling that yielded the repertoires occurred only after the peak T cell response. In a largely white British group with more females than males, clonal diversity was possibly underestimated.

The source of this sequence is an adult who received the AZD1222 COVID-19 vaccine. The chain recombines TRBV30 with TRBJ1-1; 8 positions agree with TRBD1. The sequencing here drew on peripheral blood, taken 28 days after the second AZD1222 dose. CDR3 coding DNA: TGTGCCTGGAGCAGGGGACAGGCTGAAGGGGCTTTCTTT. Translated: CAWSRGQAEGAFF.